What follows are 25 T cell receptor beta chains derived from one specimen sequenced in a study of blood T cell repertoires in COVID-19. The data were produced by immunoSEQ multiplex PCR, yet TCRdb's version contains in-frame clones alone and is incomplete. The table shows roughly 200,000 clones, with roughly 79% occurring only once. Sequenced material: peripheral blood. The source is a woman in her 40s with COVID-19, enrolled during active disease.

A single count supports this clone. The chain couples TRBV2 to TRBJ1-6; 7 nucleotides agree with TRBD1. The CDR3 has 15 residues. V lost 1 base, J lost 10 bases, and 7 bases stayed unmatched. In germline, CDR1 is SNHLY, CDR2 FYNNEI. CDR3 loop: CASSEGETGLSPLHF. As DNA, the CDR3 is TGTGCCAGCAGTGAAGGGGAGACAGGGTTGTCACCCCTCCACTTT.

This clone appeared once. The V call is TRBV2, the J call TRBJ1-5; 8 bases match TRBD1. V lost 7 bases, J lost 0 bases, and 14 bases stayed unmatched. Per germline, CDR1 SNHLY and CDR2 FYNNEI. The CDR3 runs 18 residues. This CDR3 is CASTRDQGATFSNQPQHF. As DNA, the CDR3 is TGTGCCAGCACCCGGGACCAGGGGGCTACCTTTAGCAATCAGCCCCAGCATTTT.

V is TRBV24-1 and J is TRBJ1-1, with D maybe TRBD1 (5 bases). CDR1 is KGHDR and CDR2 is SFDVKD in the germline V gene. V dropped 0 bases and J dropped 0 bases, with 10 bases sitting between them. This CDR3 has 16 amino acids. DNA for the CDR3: TGTGCCACCAGTGATTTGGGGACTGCCTTGAACACTGAAGCTTTCTTT. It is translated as CATSDLGTALNTEAFF.

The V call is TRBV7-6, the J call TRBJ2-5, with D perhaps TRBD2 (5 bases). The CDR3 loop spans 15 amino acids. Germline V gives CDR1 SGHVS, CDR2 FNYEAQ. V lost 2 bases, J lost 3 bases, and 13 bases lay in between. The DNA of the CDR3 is TGTGCCAGCAGCTTAATGGAGGCAGAAGAAGAGACCCAGTACTTC. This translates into CASSLMEAEEETQYF.

CDR3 DNA sequence: TGTGCCAGCAGCTTAGTCGGGCAAGAGACCCAGTACTTC. It specifies CASSLVGQETQYF. V is TRBV13 and J is TRBJ2-5; D unclear. From germline, CDR1 is PRHDT and CDR2 FYEKMQ (reference sequence). Trimming stripped 1 base from V and 2 bases from J, with 5 bases between. The CDR3 has 13 amino acids.

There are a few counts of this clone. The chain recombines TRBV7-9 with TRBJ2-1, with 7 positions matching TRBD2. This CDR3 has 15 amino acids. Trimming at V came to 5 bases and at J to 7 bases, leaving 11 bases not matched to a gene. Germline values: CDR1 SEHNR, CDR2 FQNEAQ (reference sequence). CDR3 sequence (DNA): TGTGCCAGCAGCCCCGAAGTAGGGGAGGGGAATGAGCAGTTCTTC. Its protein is CASSPEVGEGNEQFF.

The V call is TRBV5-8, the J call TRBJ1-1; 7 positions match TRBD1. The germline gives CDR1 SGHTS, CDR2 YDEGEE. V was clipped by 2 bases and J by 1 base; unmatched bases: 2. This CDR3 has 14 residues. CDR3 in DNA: TGTGCCAGCAGCTTCAGGACAGGGAACACTGAAGCTTTCTTT. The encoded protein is CASSFRTGNTEAFF.

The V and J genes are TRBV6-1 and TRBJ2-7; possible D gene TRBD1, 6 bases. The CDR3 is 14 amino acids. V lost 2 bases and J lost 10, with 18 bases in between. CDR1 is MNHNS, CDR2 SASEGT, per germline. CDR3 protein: CASSEKGDIGQQYV. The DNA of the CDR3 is TGTGCCAGCAGTGAAAAGGGGGACATCGGCCAACAGTACGTC.

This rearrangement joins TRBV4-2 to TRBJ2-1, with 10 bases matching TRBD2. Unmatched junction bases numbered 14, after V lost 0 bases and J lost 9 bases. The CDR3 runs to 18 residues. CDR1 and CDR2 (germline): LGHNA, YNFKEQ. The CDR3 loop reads CASSQDEAEREGRGEQFF. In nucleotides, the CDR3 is TGTGCCAGCAGCCAAGATGAAGCGGAGCGGGAGGGCCGAGGTGAGCAGTTCTTC.

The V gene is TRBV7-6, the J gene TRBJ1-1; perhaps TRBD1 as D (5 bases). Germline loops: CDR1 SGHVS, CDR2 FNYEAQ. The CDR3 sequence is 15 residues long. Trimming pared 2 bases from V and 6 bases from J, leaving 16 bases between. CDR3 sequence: CASSLSGGVDSEAFF. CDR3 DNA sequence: TGTGCCAGCAGCTTATCGGGGGGGGTGGATTCTGAAGCTTTCTTT.

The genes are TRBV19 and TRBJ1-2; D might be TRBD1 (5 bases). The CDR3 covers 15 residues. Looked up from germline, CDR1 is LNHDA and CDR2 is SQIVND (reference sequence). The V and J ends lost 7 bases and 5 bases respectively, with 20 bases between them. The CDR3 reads CASNPLRPGGYGYTF. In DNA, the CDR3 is TGTGCCAGTAACCCCCTCCGTCCGGGGGGGTATGGCTACACCTTC.

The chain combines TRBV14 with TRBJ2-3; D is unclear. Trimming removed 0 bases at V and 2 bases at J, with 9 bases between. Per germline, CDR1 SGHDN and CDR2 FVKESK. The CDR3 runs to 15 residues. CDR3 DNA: TGTGCCAGCAGCCAAGATTGGTCGGTCACAGATACGCAGTATTTT. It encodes CASSQDWSVTDTQYF.

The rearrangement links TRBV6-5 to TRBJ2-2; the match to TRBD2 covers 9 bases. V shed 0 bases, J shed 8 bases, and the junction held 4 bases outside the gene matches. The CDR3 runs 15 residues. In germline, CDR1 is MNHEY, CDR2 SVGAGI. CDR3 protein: CASSYSGGRDGELFF. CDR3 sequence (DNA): TGTGCCAGCAGTTACTCTGGCGGGAGGGATGGGGAGCTGTTTTTT.

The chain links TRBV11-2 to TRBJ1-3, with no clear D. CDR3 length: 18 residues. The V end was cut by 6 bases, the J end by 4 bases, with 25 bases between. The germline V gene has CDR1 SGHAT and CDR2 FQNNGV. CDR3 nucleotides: TGTGCCAGCAGTCGAGGGAGTCTGGGGTCGCTCTCGGGAAACACCATATATTTT. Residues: CASSRGSLGSLSGNTIYF. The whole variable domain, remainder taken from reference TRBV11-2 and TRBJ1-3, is EAGVAQSPRYKIIEKRQSVAFWCNPISGHATLYWYQQILGQGPKLLIQFQNNGVVDDSQLPKDRFSAERLKGVDSTLKIQPAKLEDSAVYLCASSRGSLGSLSGNTIYFGEGSWLTVV.

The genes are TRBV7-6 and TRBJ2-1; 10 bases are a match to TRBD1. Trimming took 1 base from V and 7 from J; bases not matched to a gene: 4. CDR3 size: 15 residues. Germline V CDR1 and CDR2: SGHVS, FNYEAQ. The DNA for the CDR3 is TGTGCCAGCAGCTTAGGGACAGGGGGTTTTAATGAGCAGTTCTTC. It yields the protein CASSLGTGGFNEQFF.

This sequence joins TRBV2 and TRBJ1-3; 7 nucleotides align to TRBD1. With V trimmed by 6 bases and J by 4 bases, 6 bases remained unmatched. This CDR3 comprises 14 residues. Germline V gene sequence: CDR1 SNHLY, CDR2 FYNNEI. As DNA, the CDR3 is TGTGCCAGCAGACCCGAGGACAGGGGAAACACCATATATTTT. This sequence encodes CASRPEDRGNTIYF. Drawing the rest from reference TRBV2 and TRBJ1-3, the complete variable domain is EPEVTQTPSHQVTQMGQEVILRCVPISNHLYFYWYRQILGQKVEFLVSFYNNEISEKSEIFDDQFSVERPDGSNFTLKIRSTKLEDSAMYFCASRPEDRGNTIYFGEGSWLTVV.

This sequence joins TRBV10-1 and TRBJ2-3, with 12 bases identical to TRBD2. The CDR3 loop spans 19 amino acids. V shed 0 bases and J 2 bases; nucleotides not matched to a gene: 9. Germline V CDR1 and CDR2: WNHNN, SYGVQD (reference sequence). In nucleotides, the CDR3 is TGCGCCAGCAGTGAGTCGAGGCTACTAGCGGGGGGCCCCACAGATACGCAGTATTTT. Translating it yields CASSESRLLAGGPTDTQYF.

The CDR3 region has the DNA TGCGCCAGCAGCTTGGGACCTAGTAGTACCGGGGAGCTGTTTTTT. Translation gives CASSLGPSSTGELFF. The chain has TRBV5-1 and TRBJ2-2; D is ambiguous. The CDR3 has 15 residues. Germline V gene data show CDR1 as SGHRS and CDR2 as YFSETQ. Trimming left V 0 bases short and J 5 bases short, with 11 bases between.

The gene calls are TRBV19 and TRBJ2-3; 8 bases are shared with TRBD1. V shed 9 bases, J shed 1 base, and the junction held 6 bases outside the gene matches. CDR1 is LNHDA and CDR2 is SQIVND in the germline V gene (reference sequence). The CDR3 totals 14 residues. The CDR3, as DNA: TGTGCCAGCGGTAAGACAGGGGGCACAGATACGCAGTATTTT. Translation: CASGKTGGTDTQYF.

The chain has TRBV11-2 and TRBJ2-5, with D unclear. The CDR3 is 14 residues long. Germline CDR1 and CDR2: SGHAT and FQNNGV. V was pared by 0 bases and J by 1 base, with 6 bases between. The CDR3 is CASSLEELQETQYF. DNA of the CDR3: TGTGCCAGCAGCTTAGAAGAGCTCCAAGAGACCCAGTACTTC.

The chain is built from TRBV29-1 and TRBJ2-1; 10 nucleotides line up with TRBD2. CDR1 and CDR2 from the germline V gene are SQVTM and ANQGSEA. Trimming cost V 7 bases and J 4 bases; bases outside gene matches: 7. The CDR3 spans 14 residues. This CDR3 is CSGRLAGGYNEQFF. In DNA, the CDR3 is TGCAGCGGTCGGTTAGCGGGGGGTTACAATGAGCAGTTCTTC.

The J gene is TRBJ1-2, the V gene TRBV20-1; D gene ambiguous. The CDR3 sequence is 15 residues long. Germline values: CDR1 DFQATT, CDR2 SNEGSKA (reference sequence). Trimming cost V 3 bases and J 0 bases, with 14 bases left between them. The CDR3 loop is CSASAPRGPNYGYTF. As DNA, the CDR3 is TGCAGTGCTAGTGCCCCCCGAGGTCCTAACTATGGCTACACCTTC.

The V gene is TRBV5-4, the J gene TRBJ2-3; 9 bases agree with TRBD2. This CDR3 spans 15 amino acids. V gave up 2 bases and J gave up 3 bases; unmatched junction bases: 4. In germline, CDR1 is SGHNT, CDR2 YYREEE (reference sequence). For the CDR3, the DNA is TGTGCCAGCAGCTTCCTGGGACTAGCAACAGATACGCAGTATTTT. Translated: CASSFLGLATDTQYF.

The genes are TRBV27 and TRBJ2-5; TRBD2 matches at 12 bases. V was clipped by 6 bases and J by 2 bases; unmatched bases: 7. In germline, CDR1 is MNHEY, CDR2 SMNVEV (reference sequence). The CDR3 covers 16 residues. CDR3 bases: TGTGCCAGCAGAAACTTTGGACTAGCGGGGCAAGAGACCCAGTACTTC. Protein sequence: CASRNFGLAGQETQYF.

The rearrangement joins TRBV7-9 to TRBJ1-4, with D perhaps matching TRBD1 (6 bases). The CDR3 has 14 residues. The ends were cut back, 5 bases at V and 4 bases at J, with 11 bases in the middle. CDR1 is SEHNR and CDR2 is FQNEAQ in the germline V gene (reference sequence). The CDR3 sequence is CASSQQGINEKLFF. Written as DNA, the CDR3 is TGTGCCAGCAGCCAACAGGGTATTAATGAAAAACTGTTTTTT.